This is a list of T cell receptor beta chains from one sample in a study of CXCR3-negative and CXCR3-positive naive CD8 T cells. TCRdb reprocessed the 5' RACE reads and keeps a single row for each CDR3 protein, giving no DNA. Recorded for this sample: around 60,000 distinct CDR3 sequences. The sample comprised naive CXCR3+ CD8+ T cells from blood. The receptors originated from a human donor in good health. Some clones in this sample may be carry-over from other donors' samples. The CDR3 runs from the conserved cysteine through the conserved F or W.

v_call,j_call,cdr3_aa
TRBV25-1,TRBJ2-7,CASSGGTGFQQYF
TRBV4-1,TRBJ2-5,CASSPTGGETQYF
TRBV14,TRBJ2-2,CASSQVQGPAGELFF
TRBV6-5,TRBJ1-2,CASSPQGYGYTF
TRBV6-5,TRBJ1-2,CASRRDGLNYGYTF
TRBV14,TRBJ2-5,CASSQVKGAWETQYF
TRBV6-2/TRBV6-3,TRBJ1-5,CASSYSTGFGNQPQHF
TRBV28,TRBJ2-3,CASSMTLVTDTQYF
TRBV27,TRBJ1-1,CASSQGGSEAFF
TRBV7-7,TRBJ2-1,CASSLGTSHYNEQFF
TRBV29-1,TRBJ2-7,CSVRTASPYEQYF
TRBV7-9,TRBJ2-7,CASSPRASYDEQYF
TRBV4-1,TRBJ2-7,CASSHAARGLAEQYF
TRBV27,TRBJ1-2,CASTDHQGVGYGYTF
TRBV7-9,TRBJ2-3,CASSFSGTTAWYTQYF
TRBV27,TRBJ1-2,CASRLGGTNYGYTF
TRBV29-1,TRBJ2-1,CSVDSRGIYEQFF
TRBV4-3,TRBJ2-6,CASSPTNSGANVLTF
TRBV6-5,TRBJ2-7,CASTSKQPFYEQYF
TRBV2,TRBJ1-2,CASLDTNYGYTF
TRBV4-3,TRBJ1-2,CASSQDYSEGGYGYTF
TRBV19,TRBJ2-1,CASSRGTGSYNEQFF
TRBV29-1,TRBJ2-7,CSVEGLAGEYEQYF
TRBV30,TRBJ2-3,CAWSVGGTDTQYF
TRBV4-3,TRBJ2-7,CASSQAGGSYEQYF
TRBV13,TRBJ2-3,CASSIRDTSTDTQYF
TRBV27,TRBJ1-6,CASSSETGVSPLHF
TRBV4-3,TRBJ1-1,CASSQMGQLNTEAFF
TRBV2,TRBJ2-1,CASGGFNEQFF
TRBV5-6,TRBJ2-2,CASSLVGTGELFF
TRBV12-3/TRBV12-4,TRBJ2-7,CASTRLAGTYEQYF